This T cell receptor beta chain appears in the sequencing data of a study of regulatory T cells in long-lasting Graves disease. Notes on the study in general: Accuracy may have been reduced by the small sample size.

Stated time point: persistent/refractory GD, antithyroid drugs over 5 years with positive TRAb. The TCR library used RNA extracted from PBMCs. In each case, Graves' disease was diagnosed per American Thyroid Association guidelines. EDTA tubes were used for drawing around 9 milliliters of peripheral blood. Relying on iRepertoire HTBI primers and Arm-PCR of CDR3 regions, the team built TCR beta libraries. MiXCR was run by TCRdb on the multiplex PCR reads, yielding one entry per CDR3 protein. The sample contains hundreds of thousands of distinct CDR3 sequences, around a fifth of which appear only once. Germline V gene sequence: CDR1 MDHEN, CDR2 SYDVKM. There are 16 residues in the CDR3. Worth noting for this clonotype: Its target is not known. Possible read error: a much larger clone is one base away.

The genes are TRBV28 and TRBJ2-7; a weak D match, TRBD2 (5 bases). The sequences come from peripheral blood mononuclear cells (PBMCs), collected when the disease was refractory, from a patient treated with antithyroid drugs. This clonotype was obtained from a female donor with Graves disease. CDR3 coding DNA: TGTGCCGGCAGTTTATACACTAGGTCGTTCTCCTACGAGCAGTACTTC. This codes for CAGSLYTRSFSYEQYF.